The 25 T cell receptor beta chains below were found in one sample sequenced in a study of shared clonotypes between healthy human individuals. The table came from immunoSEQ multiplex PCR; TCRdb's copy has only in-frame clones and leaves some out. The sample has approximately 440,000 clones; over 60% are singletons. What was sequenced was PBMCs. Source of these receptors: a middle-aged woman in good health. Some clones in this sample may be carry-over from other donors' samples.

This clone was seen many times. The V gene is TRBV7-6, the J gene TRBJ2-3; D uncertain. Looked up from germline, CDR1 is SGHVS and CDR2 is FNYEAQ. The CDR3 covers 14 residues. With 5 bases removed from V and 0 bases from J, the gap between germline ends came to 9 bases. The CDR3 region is CASSPGTSTDTQYF. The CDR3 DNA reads TGTGCCAGCAGCCCAGGTACTAGCACAGATACGCAGTATTTT.

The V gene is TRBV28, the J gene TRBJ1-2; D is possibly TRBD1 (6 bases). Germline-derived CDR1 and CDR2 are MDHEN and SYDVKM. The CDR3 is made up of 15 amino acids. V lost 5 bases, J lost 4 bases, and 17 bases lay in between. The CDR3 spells CASSRRGAPPYGYTF. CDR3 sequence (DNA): TGTGCCAGCAGTCGCCGGGGGGCCCCTCCCTATGGCTACACCTTC.

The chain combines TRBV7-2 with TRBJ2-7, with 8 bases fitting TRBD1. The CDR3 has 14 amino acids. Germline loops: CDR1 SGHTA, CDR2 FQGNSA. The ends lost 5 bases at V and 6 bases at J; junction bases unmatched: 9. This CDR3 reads CASSHGQGQVEQYF. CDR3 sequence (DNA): TGTGCCAGCAGCCACGGACAGGGACAAGTCGAGCAGTACTTC.

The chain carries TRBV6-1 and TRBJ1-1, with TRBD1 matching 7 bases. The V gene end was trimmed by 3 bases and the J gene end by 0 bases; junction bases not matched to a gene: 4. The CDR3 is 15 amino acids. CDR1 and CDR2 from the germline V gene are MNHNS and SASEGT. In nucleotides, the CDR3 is TGTGCCAGCAGTGATAGGGACAGACTGAACACTGAAGCTTTCTTT. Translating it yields CASSDRDRLNTEAFF.

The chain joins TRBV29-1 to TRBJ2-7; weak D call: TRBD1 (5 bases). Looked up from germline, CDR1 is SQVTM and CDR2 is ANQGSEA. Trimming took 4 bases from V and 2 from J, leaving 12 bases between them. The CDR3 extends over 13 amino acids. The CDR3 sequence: CSVGLQEPYEQYF. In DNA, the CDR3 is TGCAGCGTTGGCCTACAGGAGCCCTACGAGCAGTACTTC.

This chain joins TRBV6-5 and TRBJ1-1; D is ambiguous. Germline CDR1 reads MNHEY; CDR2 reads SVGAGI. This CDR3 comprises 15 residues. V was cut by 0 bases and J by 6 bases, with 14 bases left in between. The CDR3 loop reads CASSYSRWGNAEAFF. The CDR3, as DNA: TGTGCCAGCAGTTACTCGCGGTGGGGTAACGCTGAAGCTTTCTTT.

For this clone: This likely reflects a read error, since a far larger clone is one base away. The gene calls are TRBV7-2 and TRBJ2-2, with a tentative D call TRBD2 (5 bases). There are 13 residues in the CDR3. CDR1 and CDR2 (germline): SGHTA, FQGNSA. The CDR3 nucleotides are TGTGCCAGCAGCTCTTATTCCGCCGGGGAGCTGGTTTTT. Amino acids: CASSSYSAGELVF. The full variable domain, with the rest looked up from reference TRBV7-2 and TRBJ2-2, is GAGVSQSPSNKVTEKGKDVELRCDPISGHTALYWYRQSLGQGLEFLIYFQGNSAPDKSGLPSDRFSAERTGGSVSTLTIQRTQQEDSAVYLCASSSYSAGELVFGEGSRLTVL.

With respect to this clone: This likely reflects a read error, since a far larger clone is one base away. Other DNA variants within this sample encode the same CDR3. The CDR3, as DNA: TGTGCCAGCAGCACGAGCGGGGAATTAACGCAGTATTTT. Protein sequence: CASSTSGELTQYF. J is TRBJ2-3 and V is TRBV4-1; 7 bases fit TRBD2. Germline V lookup: CDR1 MGHRA, CDR2 YSYEKL. This CDR3 comprises 13 residues.

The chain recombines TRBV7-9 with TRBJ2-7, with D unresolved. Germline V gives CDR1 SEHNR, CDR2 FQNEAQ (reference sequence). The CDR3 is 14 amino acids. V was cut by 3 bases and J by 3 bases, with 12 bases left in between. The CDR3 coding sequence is TGTGCCAGCAGCTTGTTGCTTAAAGGCTACGAGCAGTACTTC. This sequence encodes CASSLLLKGYEQYF.

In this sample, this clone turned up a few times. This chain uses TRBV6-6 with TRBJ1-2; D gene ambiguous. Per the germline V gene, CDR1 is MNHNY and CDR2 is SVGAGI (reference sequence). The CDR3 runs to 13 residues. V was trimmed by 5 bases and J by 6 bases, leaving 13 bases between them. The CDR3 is CASSRPESNGYTF. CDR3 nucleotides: TGTGCCAGCAGTCGGCCCGAGTCTAATGGCTACACCTTC.

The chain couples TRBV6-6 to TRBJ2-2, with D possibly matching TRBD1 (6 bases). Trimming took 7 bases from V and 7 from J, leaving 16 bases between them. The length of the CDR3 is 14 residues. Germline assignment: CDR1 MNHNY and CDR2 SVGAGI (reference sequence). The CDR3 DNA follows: TGTGCCAGCAACCGACAGGAAGAGAGCGGGGAGCTGTTTTTT. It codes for CASNRQEESGELFF.

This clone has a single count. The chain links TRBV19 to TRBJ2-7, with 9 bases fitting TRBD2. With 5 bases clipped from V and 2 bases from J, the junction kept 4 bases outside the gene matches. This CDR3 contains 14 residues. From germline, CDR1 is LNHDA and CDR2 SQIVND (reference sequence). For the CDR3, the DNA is TGTGCCAGTAGTGTGACTAGCGGCCCCTACGAGCAGTACTTC. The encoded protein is CASSVTSGPYEQYF.

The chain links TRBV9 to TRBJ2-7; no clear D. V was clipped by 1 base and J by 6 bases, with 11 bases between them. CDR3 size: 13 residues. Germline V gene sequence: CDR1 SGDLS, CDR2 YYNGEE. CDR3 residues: CASSVTDGSEQYF. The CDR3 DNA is TGTGCCAGCAGCGTAACCGATGGGTCCGAGCAGTACTTC.

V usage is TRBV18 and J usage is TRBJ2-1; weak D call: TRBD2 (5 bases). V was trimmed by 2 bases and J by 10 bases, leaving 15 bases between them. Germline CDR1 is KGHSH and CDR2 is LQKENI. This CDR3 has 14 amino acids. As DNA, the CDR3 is TGTGCCAGCTCACCAGGCCTAGCCAAGAGCGAGCAGTTCTTC. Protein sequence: CASSPGLAKSEQFF. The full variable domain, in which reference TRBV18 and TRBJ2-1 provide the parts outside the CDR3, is NAGVMQNPRHLVRRRGQEARLRCSPMKGHSHVYWYRQLPEEGLKFMVYLQKENIIDESGMPKERFSAEFPKEGPSILRIQQVVRGDSAAYFCASSPGLAKSEQFFGPGTRLTVL.

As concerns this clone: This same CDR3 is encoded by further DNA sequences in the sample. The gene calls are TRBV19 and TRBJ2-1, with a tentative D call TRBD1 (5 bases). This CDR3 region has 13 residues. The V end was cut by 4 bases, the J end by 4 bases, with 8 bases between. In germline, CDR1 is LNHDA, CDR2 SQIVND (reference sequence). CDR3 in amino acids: CASSTGPYNEQFF. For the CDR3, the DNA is TGTGCCAGTAGTACAGGGCCATACAATGAGCAGTTCTTC.

The CDR3 spells CASSGQGAANEKLFF. As DNA, the CDR3 is TGCGCCAGCAGCGGACAGGGGGCTGCTAATGAAAAACTGTTTTTT. The V call is TRBV5-1, the J call TRBJ1-4; 11 bases agree with TRBD1. The CDR3 spans 15 residues. CDR1 and CDR2 (germline): SGHRS, YFSETQ. V lost 4 bases and J lost 3; bases outside the gene matches: 2.

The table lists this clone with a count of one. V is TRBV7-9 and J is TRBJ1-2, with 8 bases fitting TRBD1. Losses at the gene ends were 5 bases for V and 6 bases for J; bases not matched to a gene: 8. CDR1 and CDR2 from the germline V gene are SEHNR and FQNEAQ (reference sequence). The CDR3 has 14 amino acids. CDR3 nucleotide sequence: TGTGCCAGCAGCCCGACGAGGGGACAGGATGGCTACACCTTC. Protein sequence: CASSPTRGQDGYTF. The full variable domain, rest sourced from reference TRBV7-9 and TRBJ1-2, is DTGVSQNPRHKITKRGQNVTFRCDPISEHNRLYWYRQTLGQGPEFLTYFQNEAQLEKSRLLSDRFSAERPKGSFSTLEIQRTEQGDSAMYLCASSPTRGQDGYTFGSGTRLTVV.

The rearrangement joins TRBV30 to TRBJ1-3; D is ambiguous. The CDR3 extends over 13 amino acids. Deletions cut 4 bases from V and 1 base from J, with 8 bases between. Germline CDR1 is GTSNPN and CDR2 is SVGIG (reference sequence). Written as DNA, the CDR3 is TGTGCCTGGACGATGACTTCTGGAAACACCATATATTTT. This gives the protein CAWTMTSGNTIYF.

The CDR3 sequence is CASSQETSGNPDTQYF. The CDR3 nucleotides read TGTGCCAGCAGCCAAGAGACTAGCGGGAACCCAGATACGCAGTATTTT. The chain is built from TRBV4-2 and TRBJ2-3; TRBD2 agrees at 11 bases. CDR3 length: 16 amino acids. Germline values: CDR1 LGHNA, CDR2 YNFKEQ. V lost 0 bases to trimming and J lost 4 bases; unmatched junction nucleotides: 3.

The CDR3 here is CASSARTGGNYEQYF. The CDR3 DNA follows: TGCGCCAGCAGCGCAAGGACAGGGGGGAACTACGAGCAGTACTTC. This rearrangement joins TRBV5-1 to TRBJ2-7, with TRBD1 identical over 10 bases. Per germline, CDR1 SGHRS and CDR2 YFSETQ. With V trimmed by 4 bases and J by 3 bases, 7 bases remained unmatched. The CDR3 consists of 15 residues.

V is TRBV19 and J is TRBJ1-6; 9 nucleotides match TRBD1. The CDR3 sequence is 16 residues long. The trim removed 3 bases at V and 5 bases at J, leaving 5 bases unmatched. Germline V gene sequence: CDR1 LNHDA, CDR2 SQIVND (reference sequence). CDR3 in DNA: TGTGCCAGTAGTATTGGGCGGACAGGGGATAATTCACCCCTCCACTTT. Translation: CASSIGRTGDNSPLHF.

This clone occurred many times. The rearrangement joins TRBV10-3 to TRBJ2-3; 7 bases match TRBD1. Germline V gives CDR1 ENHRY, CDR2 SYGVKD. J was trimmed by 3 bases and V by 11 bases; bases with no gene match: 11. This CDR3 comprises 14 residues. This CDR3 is CASGDSEETDTQYF. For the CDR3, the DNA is TGTGCCTCCGGGGACAGTGAGGAGACAGATACGCAGTATTTT.

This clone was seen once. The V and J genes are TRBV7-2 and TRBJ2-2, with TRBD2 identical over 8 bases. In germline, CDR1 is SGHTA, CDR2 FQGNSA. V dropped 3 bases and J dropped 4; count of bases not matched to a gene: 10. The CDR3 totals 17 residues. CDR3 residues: CASSLFVTGRGTGELFF. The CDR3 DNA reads TGTGCCAGCAGCTTGTTCGTTACCGGGAGGGGCACCGGGGAGCTGTTTTTT.

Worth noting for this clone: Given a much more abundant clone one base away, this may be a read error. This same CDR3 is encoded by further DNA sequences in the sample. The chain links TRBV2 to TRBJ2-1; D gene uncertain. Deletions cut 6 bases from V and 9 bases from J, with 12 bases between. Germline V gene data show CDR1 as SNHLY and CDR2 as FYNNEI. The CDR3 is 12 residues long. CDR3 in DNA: TGTGCCAGCAGGACAACGGGTGGTGAGCAGTTCTTC. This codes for CASRTTGGEQFF.

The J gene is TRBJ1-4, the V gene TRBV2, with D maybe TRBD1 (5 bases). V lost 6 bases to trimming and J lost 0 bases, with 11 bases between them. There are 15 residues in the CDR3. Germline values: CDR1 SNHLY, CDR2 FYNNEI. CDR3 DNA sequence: TGTGCCAGCAGGCGGGACTTCACAACTAATGAAAAACTGTTTTTT. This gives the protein CASRRDFTTNEKLFF.